The subject of this entry is one T cell receptor beta chain. What this receptor recognizes is not known. The data derive from a study of CXCR3-negative and CXCR3-positive naive CD8 T cells (dated by TCRdb to about 2019). Background for the entire study: Roughly 130 million TRB reads were obtained in total, roughly 1.5 +/- 0.3 million reads per library. Data from about 12 donors, pooled across two independent experiments, went into the diversity and physicochemical repertoire analyses. The TRBV-TRBJ cluster analysis covered naive subsets from a handful of donors and memory cells from 3 donors.

Instrument used: NextSeq 550. The Human TCR Profiling Kit (MiLaboratory) was used to make UMI-labeled 5' RACE TRB cDNA libraries. The full amount of extracted RNA was used for cDNA synthesis, and the full amount of resulting cDNA was used for PCR amplification. Libraries were prepared in parallel with an identical number of PCR cycles. The paper's data handling went like this. With a requirement of at least two reads per UMI, MIGEC and MiXCR extracted about 50,000 +/- 10,000 unique UMI-labeled TRB cDNA molecules per library. On average, roughly 40,000 +/- 10,000 functional in-frame TRB CDR3 nucleotide clonotypes lacking stop codons were found per library. After downsampling to 5000 UMI-labeled TRB molecules per sample, diversity metrics such as normalized Shannon-Wiener and Chao1 were calculated in VDJtools. Clonotype-size-weighted physicochemical properties of the central five CDR3 residues (interaction energy, strength, volume and Kidera factor 4) were computed in VDJtools. TCRdb reprocessed the reads and assigns one entry to each CDR3 protein sequence, leaving out DNA. For this entry, the V and J calls and clone size follow TCRdb and not the study's own pipeline. In this sample's table one finds 100,000 to 150,000 distinct CDR3 sequences. Of the sample, approximately 0.5% is held by the ten largest clones.

Each CD8+ T cell subset was flow-sorted in triplicate, and 300,000 or so cells per subset were placed directly into RLT lysis buffer. Naive CD8+ T cells were defined stringently as CD45RO-CCR7+CD27+CD95- to exclude memory contaminants. Peripheral blood mononuclear cells were isolated from buffy coats using standard density gradient centrifugation. Naive CXCR3-negative and CXCR3-positive CD8+ T cells were flow-sorted on a FACSAria III. Total RNA was extracted from sorted cells using an RNeasy Mini Kit. The CDR3 holds 15 amino acids from the cysteine to the phenylalanine. Only the protein sequence is given. Sequences SQVTM (CDR1) and ANQGSEA (CDR2) are obtained from the germline V gene. Beyond this particular receptor, the publication reports: Compared with CXCR3-negative naive cells, CXCR3-positive naive cells had TRB CDR3s with higher hydrophobicity (lower Kidera factor 4), lower energy, and higher strength and volume indices. CXCR3 expression partially decreased after cryopreservation, so most assays used freshly isolated PBMCs. Within the same donor, TRBV-TRBJ usage looked similar between naive CXCR3-negative and CXCR3-positive cells, but memory cells had distinct patterns. Both naive subsets had comparably high repertoire diversity, while memory CD8+ T cells had much lower repertoire diversity. Because surface CD5, which is linked to self-reactivity in mice, was comparable between the naive subsets, TCR interaction strength was also inferred from TRB CDR3 physicochemical properties.

The chain links TRBV29-1 with TRBJ2-2; the D call from TCRdb, TRBD1, cannot be confirmed without DNA. The source of this sequence is a human donor in good health. Some clones in this sample may be carry-over from other donors' samples. Material: naive CXCR3- CD8+ T cells from blood. In the paper's terms, the cell subset or site label means: CD45RO-CCR7+CD27+CD95- naive CD8+ T cells lacking CXCR3 (TNR3-). The CDR3 region: CSVEGQGTNTGELFF.